A single sample gave rise to the 32 T cell receptor beta chains below, sequenced in a study of cytomegalovirus exposure and HLA in healthy donors. In the PCR, 60 Vbeta and 13 Jbeta primers were used. The assay was immunoSEQ multiplex PCR, and TCRdb's table has in-frame clones only and misses some. The data show 100,000 to 150,000 clones, 60% to 80% seen once. The sample consisted of PBMCs. These receptors were obtained from a man aged 25-40 years in good health and CMV-seronegative.

Concerning this clone: One end of the junction is discordant with germline, which a read error may explain. The chain couples TRBV7-9 to TRBJ1-5, with TRBD1 identical over 8 bases. Germline V CDR1 and CDR2: SEHNR, FQNEAQ (reference sequence). The CDR3 is 19 amino acids. Here the CDR3 reads CSSSLVPYAGTGDNQPQHF. For the CDR3, the DNA is TGTTCCAGCAGCTTAGTGCCCTACGCCGGGACAGGCGATAATCAGCCCCAGCATTTT.

This clone has only one observation. Distinct nucleotide sequences in the sample also encode this CDR3. The CDR3 region has the DNA TGTGCCACCGGACCCGGGACTGTCAATCCCCTCCACTTT. Its protein product is CATGPGTVNPLHF. The chain links TRBV10-3 to TRBJ1-6; a weak D match, TRBD1 (5 bases). V lost 10 bases to trimming and J lost 13 bases, with 20 bases between them. Germline loops: CDR1 ENHRY, CDR2 SYGVKD. CDR3 length: 13 amino acids.

This sequence joins TRBV6-5 and TRBJ1-1, with D unclear. Trimming stripped 5 bases from V and 8 bases from J, with 12 bases between. The germline CDR1 and CDR2 sequences are MNHEY and SVGAGI. This CDR3 is 12 amino acids long. The CDR3 here is CASSEGRGEAFF. DNA of the CDR3: TGTGCCAGCAGTGAAGGTCGAGGGGAAGCTTTCTTT.

This clone was seen just once. This CDR3 is CASSWNSGASLGGNIQYF. DNA of the CDR3: TGCGCCAGCAGCTGGAATAGCGGGGCCTCCTTAGGAGGAAACATTCAGTACTTC. The chain carries TRBV5-1 and TRBJ2-4; 8 bases map to TRBD2. V shed 3 bases and J 6 bases; nucleotides not matched to a gene: 17. The germline V gene encodes CDR1 SGHRS and CDR2 YFSETQ. The CDR3 spans 18 residues.

The genes are TRBV5-1 and TRBJ2-7; possibly TRBD2 for D (6 bases). CDR3 size: 14 residues. Germline CDR1 is SGHRS and CDR2 is YFSETQ. Trimming removed 3 bases from V and 5 bases from J, with 15 bases in between. CDR3 nucleotides: TGCGCCAGCAGCTCTAGCGCCACGAAGAACGAGCAGTACTTC. Residues: CASSSSATKNEQYF. The whole variable domain, remainder taken from reference TRBV5-1 and TRBJ2-7, is KAGVTQTPRYLIKTRGQQVTLSCSPISGHRSVSWYQQTPGQGLQFLFEYFSETQRNKGNFPGRFSGRQFSNSRSEMNVSTLELGDSALYLCASSSSATKNEQYFGPGTRLTVT.

This clone was recorded only once. The genes are TRBV18 and TRBJ1-1; 10 nucleotides agree with TRBD1. Germline V gives CDR1 KGHSH, CDR2 LQKENI. CDR3 length: 14 residues. The V segment lost 3 bases and the J segment 5 bases; nucleotides outside the gene matches: 3. CDR3 region: CASSPGQGETEAFF. For the CDR3, the DNA is TGTGCCAGCTCACCCGGACAGGGGGAAACTGAAGCTTTCTTT.

The rearrangement joins TRBV4-1 to TRBJ2-7, with TRBD2 identical over 10 bases. The junction had 8 bases not matched to a gene; V was cut back by 1 base and J by 2 bases. Germline lookup yields CDR1 MGHRA and CDR2 YSYEKL. The length of the CDR3 is 17 residues. This CDR3 reads CASSQVHTSGVPYEQYF. In nucleotides, the CDR3 is TGCGCCAGCAGCCAAGTACATACTAGCGGGGTCCCCTACGAGCAGTACTTC.

The V call is TRBV6-5, the J call TRBJ2-1; TRBD1 matches at 11 bases. The J segment lost 8 bases and the V segment lost 4 bases, leaving 7 bases of the junction unmatched. CDR1 is MNHEY, CDR2 SVGAGI, per germline. This CDR3 contains 15 residues. CDR3 in DNA: TGTGCCAGCAGTTCGCGAGGGACAGGGGGAGATGAGCAGTTCTTC. This translates into CASSSRGTGGDEQFF.

This clone was observed a few times. The chain combines TRBV11-3 with TRBJ2-7, with D possibly being TRBD2 (7 bases). The CDR3 has 12 residues. V was pared by 5 bases and J by 7 bases, with 12 bases between. CDR1 SGHNT and CDR2 YENEEA come from the germline V gene. This CDR3 is CASSLGGGEQYF. The CDR3 nucleotides are TGTGCCAGCAGCCTAGGGGGGGGAGAGCAGTACTTC.

V usage is TRBV5-1 and J usage is TRBJ1-1; D remains unclear. Between the trimmed V and J ends, which lost 0 bases and 1 base, there was a span of 10 bases. The CDR3 is 15 residues long. The germline CDR1 and CDR2 sequences are SGHRS and YFSETQ. DNA of the CDR3: TGCGCCAGCAGCTTGGCAATGGGAGGGAACACTGAAGCTTTCTTT. It yields the protein CASSLAMGGNTEAFF.

The V gene is TRBV19, the J gene TRBJ2-7, with D perhaps TRBD1 (6 bases). This CDR3 spans 15 amino acids. Germline V gene lookup returns CDR1 LNHDA and CDR2 SQIVND (reference sequence). V lost 3 bases to trimming and J lost 1 base, with 13 bases between them. The CDR3 here is CASSMTGFLSYEQYF. The CDR3 nucleotides read TGTGCCAGTAGTATGACAGGCTTCTTATCCTACGAGCAGTACTTC.

The chain joins TRBV11-2 to TRBJ2-7, with 7 positions matching TRBD1. The junction had 7 bases not matched to a gene; V was cut back by 6 bases and J by 8 bases. This CDR3 spans 12 amino acids. Germline loops: CDR1 SGHAT, CDR2 FQNNGV. The CDR3 sequence: CASSRTGDKQYF. The CDR3 DNA is TGTGCCAGCAGTCGAACAGGGGACAAGCAGTACTTC.

This clone occurred once. The rearrangement joins TRBV6-4 to TRBJ1-1; 7 nucleotides align to TRBD1. The CDR3 is 14 residues long. V trimming: 6 bases; J trimming: 0 bases; junction bases outside the gene matches: 4. Germline V lookup: CDR1 MRHNA, CDR2 SNTAGT. CDR3: CASSPDRVNTEAFF. The CDR3 DNA follows: TGTGCCAGCAGCCCCGACAGGGTGAACACTGAAGCTTTCTTT.

This clone was picked up a small number of times. The chain recombines TRBV7-9 with TRBJ1-6; no definite D call. Germline V CDR1 and CDR2: SEHNR, FQNEAQ (reference sequence). V dropped 7 bases and J dropped 4 bases, with 11 bases sitting between them. The CDR3 extends over 14 amino acids. The CDR3 sequence is CASTHELYNSPLHF. CDR3 in DNA: TGTGCCAGCACCCACGAGCTATATAATTCACCCCTCCACTTT.

The V gene is TRBV10-1, the J gene TRBJ1-1; no reliable D call. V lost 4 bases to trimming and J lost 5 bases, with 20 bases between them. CDR1 and CDR2 from the germline V gene are WNHNN and SYGVQD (reference sequence). This CDR3 contains 16 residues. CDR3 DNA: TGCGCCAGCAGTGCGACCAAAACTAACACTGGAACTGAAGCTTTCTTT. Translated: CASSATKTNTGTEAFF.

The V and J genes are TRBV7-9 and TRBJ2-7, with TRBD2 matching over 12 bases. With 1 base clipped from V and 4 bases from J, the junction kept 2 bases outside the gene matches. CDR1 is SEHNR and CDR2 is FQNEAQ in the germline V gene (reference sequence). This CDR3 is 15 amino acids long. CDR3 sequence: CASSLGGTSGYEQYF. The CDR3 DNA sequence: TGTGCCAGCAGCTTAGGAGGGACTAGCGGGTACGAGCAGTACTTC.

In its sample, this clone was seen a few times. The chain combines TRBV4-3 with TRBJ1-2; perhaps TRBD1 as D (5 bases). Germline CDR1 reads LGHNA; CDR2 reads YSLEER. The V gene lost 0 bases and the J gene lost 6 bases, with 14 bases spanning the gap. This CDR3 comprises 15 residues. The chain's CDR3 is CASSQDFGRAHGYTF. CDR3 nucleotides: TGCGCCAGCAGCCAAGATTTTGGCAGGGCGCATGGCTACACCTTC.

This clone is a singleton in its sample. The junction does not match germline at one end; this may be a read error. DNA of the CDR3: TGTTCCAGCAGCTTGCTTTTGTGGGGGGAAACAGATACGCAGTATTTT. Translation: CSSSLLLWGETDTQYF. The V and J genes are TRBV7-9 and TRBJ2-3, with a possible D match to TRBD2 (6 bases). This CDR3 region has 16 residues. Germline CDR1 reads SEHNR; CDR2 reads FQNEAQ (reference sequence).

This chain connects TRBV7-2 to TRBJ2-5; perhaps TRBD2 as D (7 bases). The J call may be faulty, since TRBJ2-7 better matches the DNA end. Germline CDR1 SGHTA, CDR2 FQGNSA. This CDR3 is built from 15 residues. CDR3: CASSLAGGGTYEQYF. Written as DNA, the CDR3 is TGTGCCAGCAGCTTAGCGGGCGGGGGCACCTACGAGCAGTACTTC.

This chain connects TRBV4-1 to TRBJ2-7; 7 nucleotides match TRBD1. Trimming took 5 bases from V and 4 from J; bases not matched to a gene: 5. CDR1 and CDR2 from the germline V gene are MGHRA and YSYEKL. The CDR3 runs 13 residues. The CDR3, as DNA: TGCGCCAGCAGCTCCGGGGACAGTTACGAGCAGTACTTC. It specifies CASSSGDSYEQYF.

This rearrangement joins TRBV6-1 to TRBJ2-1; 8 nucleotides align to TRBD2. The CDR3 extends over 14 amino acids. V lost 3 bases to trimming and J lost 3 bases; unmatched junction nucleotides: 1. CDR1 MNHNS and CDR2 SASEGT come from the germline V gene. The CDR3 reads CASSDGTSYNEQFF. The CDR3 nucleotides read TGTGCCAGCAGTGATGGGACTAGCTACAATGAGCAGTTCTTC.

The chain joins TRBV28 to TRBJ2-7; 7 bases match TRBD1. Trimming at V came to 6 bases and at J to 3 bases, leaving 14 bases not matched to a gene. The CDR3 spans 16 residues. Germline V gene data show CDR1 as MDHEN and CDR2 as SYDVKM. CDR3 DNA sequence: TGTGCCAGCAGGACTAACCCGGGACAGTGGGACTACGAGCAGTACTTC. Translating it yields CASRTNPGQWDYEQYF.

The chain employs TRBV13 and TRBJ2-7; TRBD1 matches 7 bases. Germline trimming cut 6 bases from V and 5 bases from J; bases unmatched to any gene: 16. Germline CDR1 PRHDT, CDR2 FYEKMQ (reference sequence). CDR3 length equals 16 residues. CDR3: CASSHSLDRDKDEQYF. CDR3 sequence (DNA): TGTGCCAGCAGTCACTCACTCGACAGGGATAAGGACGAGCAGTACTTC.

The rearrangement uses TRBV7-9 and TRBJ1-2; a weak D match, TRBD1 (5 bases). The CDR3 contains 13 residues. Deletions cut 5 bases from V and 5 bases from J, with 12 bases between. Germline CDR1 SEHNR, CDR2 FQNEAQ (reference sequence). The CDR3: CASSPSQGYGYTF. The CDR3 DNA reads TGTGCCAGCAGCCCTTCCCAGGGTTATGGCTACACCTTC.

This chain uses TRBV10-3 with TRBJ2-3; the match to TRBD2 covers 11 bases. There are 15 residues in the CDR3. Germline CDR1 ENHRY, CDR2 SYGVKD. Germline trimming cut 10 bases from V and 4 bases from J; bases unmatched to any gene: 10. DNA of the CDR3: TGTGCCACCAGGCTCGCTAGCGGGGGGCCAGATACGCAGTATTTT. Translating gives CATRLASGGPDTQYF.

The rearrangement uses TRBV18 and TRBJ1-4; D might be TRBD1 (5 bases). Trimming cost V 2 bases and J 4 bases, with 11 bases left between them. This CDR3 has 15 residues. Germline CDR1 is KGHSH and CDR2 is LQKENI. CDR3 in DNA: TGTGCCAGCTCACCAGGGGCGATCAGTAATGAAAAACTGTTTTTT. This gives the protein CASSPGAISNEKLFF.

The sample holds one count of this clone. J is TRBJ2-3 and V is TRBV6-4, with a possible D match to TRBD1 (7 bases). The CDR3 consists of 14 residues. The germline CDR1 and CDR2 sequences are MRHNA and SNTAGT. V was cut by 8 bases and J by 2 bases, with 14 bases left in between. CDR3 nucleotides: TGTGCCAGCCGCGGGGACAGCCTCACAGATACGCAGTATTTT. Encoded protein: CASRGDSLTDTQYF.

V gene TRBV6-5 combines with J gene TRBJ2-7, with 13 nucleotides matching TRBD2. The CDR3 extends over 14 amino acids. V gave up 5 bases and J gave up 8 bases; unmatched junction bases: 6. Germline loops: CDR1 MNHEY, CDR2 SVGAGI. The CDR3 sequence is CASSTTSGGSKQYF. CDR3 sequence (DNA): TGTGCCAGCAGTACGACTAGCGGGGGGTCGAAGCAGTACTTC.

This sequence joins TRBV6-5 and TRBJ2-7, with D maybe TRBD1 (5 bases). V lost 9 bases and J lost 1, with 13 bases in between. This CDR3 has 13 amino acids. Germline CDR1 is MNHEY and CDR2 is SVGAGI. CDR3 sequence reads: CASKNPGSYEQYF. The DNA of the CDR3 is TGTGCCAGTAAAAACCCAGGGTCCTACGAGCAGTACTTC.

The chain employs TRBV7-9 and TRBJ2-5, with 8 bases lining up with TRBD2. The CDR3 loop spans 11 amino acids. From germline, CDR1 is SEHNR and CDR2 FQNEAQ (reference sequence). The trim removed 6 bases at V and 12 bases at J, leaving 6 bases unmatched. CDR3 coding DNA: TGTGCCAGCAGTACTAGCGGTGATAAGTACTTC. Protein: CASSTSGDKYF.

This clone was counted a few times. The chain carries TRBV10-3 and TRBJ2-5; TRBD1 agrees at 8 bases. V shed 8 bases and J 2 bases; nucleotides not matched to a gene: 7. The CDR3 has 14 residues. The germline V gene has CDR1 ENHRY and CDR2 SYGVKD. This CDR3 is CAIRDTGGQETQYF. In nucleotides, the CDR3 is TGTGCCATCCGCGACACAGGGGGTCAAGAGACCCAGTACTTC.

CDR3 DNA: TGTGCCAGCAGCCCGAATAGCGGGGGGGCATACGAGCAGTACTTC. Its translation is CASSPNSGGAYEQYF. This chain links TRBV7-3 with TRBJ2-7, with TRBD2 identical over 11 bases. The V and J ends lost 5 bases and 4 bases, in that order; junction bases with no gene match: 7. This CDR3 contains 15 residues. Germline loops: CDR1 SGHTA, CDR2 FQGTGA.